Given below is one T cell receptor beta chain in context. Its matching antigen is unknown. The germline CDR1 and CDR2 sequences are SEHNR and FQNEAQ (reference sequence). This CDR3 comprises 16 residues. Making cDNA involved eight separate reactions per sample. One entry per CDR3 protein, without DNA, is what TCRdb gives after re-calling the 5' RACE reads. The sample holds around 410,000 distinct CDR3 sequences. The data stem from a study of monozygotic twins with inflammatory bowel disease. Study results and caveats: Discrimination among different T cell subtypes was not achievable. Any single strong signal or clonotype tied to IBD lacked support.

The sequencing sample was made of blood. This clonotype was obtained from a human donor with ulcerative colitis or Crohn's disease, or a healthy co-twin of an affected twin (not recorded which). The rearrangement links TRBV7-9 to TRBJ2-3; TCRdb's D call of TRBD2 is untestable without DNA. CDR3 sequence: CASSPGLERGRDTQYF.